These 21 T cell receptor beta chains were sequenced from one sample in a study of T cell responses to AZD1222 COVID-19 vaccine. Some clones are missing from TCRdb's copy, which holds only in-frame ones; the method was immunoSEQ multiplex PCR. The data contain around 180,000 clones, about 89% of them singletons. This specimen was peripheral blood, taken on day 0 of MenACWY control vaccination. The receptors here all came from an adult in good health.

The CDR3 protein is CASSPTDSNQPQHF. CDR3 nucleotides: TGTGCCAGCAGTCCGACTGATAGCAATCAGCCCCAGCATTTT. This chain joins TRBV6-5 and TRBJ1-5; D remains unclear. The CDR3 is 14 residues long. V shed 5 bases and J shed 0 bases, with 8 bases lying between them. The V gene's germline CDR1 is MNHEY and CDR2 SVGAGI.

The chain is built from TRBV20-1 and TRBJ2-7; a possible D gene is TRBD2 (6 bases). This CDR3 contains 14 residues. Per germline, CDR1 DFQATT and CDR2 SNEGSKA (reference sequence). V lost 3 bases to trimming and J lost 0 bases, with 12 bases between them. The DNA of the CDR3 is TGCAGTGCTAGTTCTAGCGTCGGCTCCTACGAGCAGTACTTC. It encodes CSASSSVGSYEQYF.

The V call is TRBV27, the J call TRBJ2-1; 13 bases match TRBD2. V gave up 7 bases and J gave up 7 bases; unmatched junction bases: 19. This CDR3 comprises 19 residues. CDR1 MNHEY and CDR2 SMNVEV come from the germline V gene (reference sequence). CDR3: CASIPRGGLAGPGFNEQFF. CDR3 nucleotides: TGTGCCAGCATTCCACGAGGGGGACTAGCGGGGCCCGGATTTAATGAGCAGTTCTTC.

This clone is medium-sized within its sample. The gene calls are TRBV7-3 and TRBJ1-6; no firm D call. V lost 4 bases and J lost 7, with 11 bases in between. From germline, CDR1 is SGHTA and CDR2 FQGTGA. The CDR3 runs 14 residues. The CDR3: CASSSEGYNSPLHF. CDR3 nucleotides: TGTGCCAGCAGCTCAGAGGGTTACAATTCACCCCTCCACTTT. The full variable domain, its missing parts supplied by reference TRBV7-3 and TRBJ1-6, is GAGVSQTPSNKVTEKGKYVELRCDPISGHTALYWYRQSLGQGPEFLIYFQGTGAADDSGLPNDRFFAVRPEGSVSTLKIQRTERGDSAVYLCASSSEGYNSPLHFGNGTRLTVT.

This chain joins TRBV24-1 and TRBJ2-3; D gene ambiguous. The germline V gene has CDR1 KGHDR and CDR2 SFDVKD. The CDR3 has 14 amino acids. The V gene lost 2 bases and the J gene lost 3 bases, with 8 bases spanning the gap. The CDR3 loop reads CATSDYRRTDTQYF. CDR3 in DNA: TGTGCCACCAGTGATTACAGACGGACAGATACGCAGTATTTT.

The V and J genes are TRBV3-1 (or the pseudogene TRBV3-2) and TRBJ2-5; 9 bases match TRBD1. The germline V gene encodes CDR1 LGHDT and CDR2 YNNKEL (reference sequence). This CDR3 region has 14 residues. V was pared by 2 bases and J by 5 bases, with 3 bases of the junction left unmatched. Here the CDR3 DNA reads TGTGCCAGCAGCCAACAACAGGGGGCGGAGACCCAGTACTTC. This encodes CASSQQQGAETQYF.

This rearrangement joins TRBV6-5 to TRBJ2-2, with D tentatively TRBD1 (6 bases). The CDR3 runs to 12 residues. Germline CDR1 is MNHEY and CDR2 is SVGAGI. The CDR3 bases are TGTGCTTACAGGGATAGCACCGGGGAGCTGTTTTTT. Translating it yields CAYRDSTGELFF.

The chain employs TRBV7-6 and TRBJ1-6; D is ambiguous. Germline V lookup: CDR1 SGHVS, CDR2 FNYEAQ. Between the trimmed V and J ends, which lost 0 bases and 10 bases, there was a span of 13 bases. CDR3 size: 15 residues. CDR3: CASSLAVSGESPLHF. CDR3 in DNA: TGTGCCAGCAGCTTAGCAGTTTCGGGTGAATCACCCCTCCACTTT.

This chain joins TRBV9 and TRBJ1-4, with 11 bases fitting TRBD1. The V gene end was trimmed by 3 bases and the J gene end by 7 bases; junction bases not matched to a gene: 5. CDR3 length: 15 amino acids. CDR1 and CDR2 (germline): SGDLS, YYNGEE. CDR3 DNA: TGTGCCAGCAGCGCCCCGGGACAGGGGGGTGAAAAACTGTTTTTT. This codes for CASSAPGQGGEKLFF. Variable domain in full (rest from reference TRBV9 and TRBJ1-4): DSGVTQTPKHLITATGQRVTLRCSPRSGDLSVYWYQQSLDQGLQFLIQYYNGEERAKGNILERFSAQQFPDLHSELNLSSLELGDSALYFCASSAPGQGGEKLFFGSGTQLSVL.

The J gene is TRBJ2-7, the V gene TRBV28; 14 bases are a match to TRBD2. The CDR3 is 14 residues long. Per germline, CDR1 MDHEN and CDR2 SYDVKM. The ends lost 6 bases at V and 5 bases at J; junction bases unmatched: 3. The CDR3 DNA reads TGTGCCAGCAGGGGACTAGCGGGAGTCCACGAGCAGTACTTC. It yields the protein CASRGLAGVHEQYF.

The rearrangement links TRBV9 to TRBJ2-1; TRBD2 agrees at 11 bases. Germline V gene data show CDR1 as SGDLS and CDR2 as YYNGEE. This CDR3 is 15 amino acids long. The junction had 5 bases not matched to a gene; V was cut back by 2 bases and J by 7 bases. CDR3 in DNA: TGTGCCAGCAGCGTTCTAGCGGGAGGTCCGAATGAGCAGTTCTTC. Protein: CASSVLAGGPNEQFF. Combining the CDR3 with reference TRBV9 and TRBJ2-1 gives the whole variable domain DSGVTQTPKHLITATGQRVTLRCSPRSGDLSVYWYQQSLDQGLQFLIQYYNGEERAKGNILERFSAQQFPDLHSELNLSSLELGDSALYFCASSVLAGGPNEQFFGPGTRLTVL.

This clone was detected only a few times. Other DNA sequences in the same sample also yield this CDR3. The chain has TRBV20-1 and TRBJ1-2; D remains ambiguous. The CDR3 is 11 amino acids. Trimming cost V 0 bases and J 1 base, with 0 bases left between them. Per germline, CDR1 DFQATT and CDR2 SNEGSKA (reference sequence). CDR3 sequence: CSARDNYGYTF. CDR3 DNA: TGCAGTGCTAGAGATAACTATGGCTACACCTTC.

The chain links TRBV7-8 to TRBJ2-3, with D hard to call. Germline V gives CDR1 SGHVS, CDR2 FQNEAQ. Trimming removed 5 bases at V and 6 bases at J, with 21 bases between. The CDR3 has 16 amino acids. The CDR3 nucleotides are TGTGCCAGCAGCCTCCCTGACTCCCAGGCTACGGATACGCAGTATTTT. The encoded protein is CASSLPDSQATDTQYF.

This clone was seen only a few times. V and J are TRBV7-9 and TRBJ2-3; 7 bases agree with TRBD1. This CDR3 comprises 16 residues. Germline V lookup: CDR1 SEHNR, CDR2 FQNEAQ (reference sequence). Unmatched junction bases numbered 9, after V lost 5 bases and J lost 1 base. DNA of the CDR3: TGTGCCAGCAGCCCATACAGGGGAGTCGGCACAGATACGCAGTATTTT. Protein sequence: CASSPYRGVGTDTQYF.

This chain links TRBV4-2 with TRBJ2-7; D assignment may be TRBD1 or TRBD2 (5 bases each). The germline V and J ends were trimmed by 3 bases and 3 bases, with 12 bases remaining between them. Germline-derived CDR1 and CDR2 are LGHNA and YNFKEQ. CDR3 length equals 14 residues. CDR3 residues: CASSQTGGFYEQYF. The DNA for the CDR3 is TGTGCCAGCAGCCAGACTGGGGGATTCTACGAGCAGTACTTC.

The CDR3, as DNA: TGTGCCAGCAGCGCCGGGACTACCCGACAAGAGACCCAGTACTTC. It translates to CASSAGTTRQETQYF. The V call is TRBV7-3, the J call TRBJ2-5; TRBD2 matches 7 bases. The CDR3 runs 15 residues. Germline CDR1 reads SGHTA; CDR2 reads FQGTGA. The trim removed 5 bases at V and 2 bases at J, leaving 8 bases unmatched.

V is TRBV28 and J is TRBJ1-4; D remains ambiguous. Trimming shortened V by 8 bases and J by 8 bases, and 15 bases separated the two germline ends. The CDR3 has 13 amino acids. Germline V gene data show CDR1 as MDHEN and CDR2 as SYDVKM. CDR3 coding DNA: TGTGCCAGCTCCCCGGGGATAGAAGAAAAACTGTTTTTT. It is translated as CASSPGIEEKLFF.

The CDR3 spells CAWMTGYGANVLTF. Written as DNA, the CDR3 is TGTGCCTGGATGACAGGGTATGGGGCCAACGTCCTGACTTTC. The chain recombines TRBV30 with TRBJ2-6; 7 bases map to TRBD1. This CDR3 spans 14 amino acids. Looked up from germline, CDR1 is GTSNPN and CDR2 is SVGIG (reference sequence). V lost 4 bases to trimming and J lost 3 bases; unmatched junction nucleotides: 3.

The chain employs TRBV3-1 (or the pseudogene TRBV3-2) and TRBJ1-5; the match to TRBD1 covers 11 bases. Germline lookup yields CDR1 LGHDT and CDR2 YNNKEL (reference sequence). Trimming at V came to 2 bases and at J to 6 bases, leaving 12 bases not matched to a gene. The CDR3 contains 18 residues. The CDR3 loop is CASSQLPQGGTGGQPQHF. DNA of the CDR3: TGTGCCAGCAGCCAACTTCCCCAAGGGGGGACAGGGGGTCAGCCCCAGCATTTT.

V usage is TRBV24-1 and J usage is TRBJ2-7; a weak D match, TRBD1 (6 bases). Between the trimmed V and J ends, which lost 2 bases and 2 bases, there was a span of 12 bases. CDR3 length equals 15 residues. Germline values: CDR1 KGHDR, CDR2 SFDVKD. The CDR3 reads CATSDSTHRAYEQYF. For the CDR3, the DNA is TGTGCCACCAGTGATTCGACTCACAGGGCCTACGAGCAGTACTTC.

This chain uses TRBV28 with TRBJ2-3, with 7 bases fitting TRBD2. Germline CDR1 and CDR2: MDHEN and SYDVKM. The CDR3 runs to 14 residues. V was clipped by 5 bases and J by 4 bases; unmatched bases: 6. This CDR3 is CASSPAGSADTQYF. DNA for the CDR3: TGTGCCAGCAGTCCAGCGGGATCGGCAGATACGCAGTATTTT.